This TCR beta chain was captured by sequencing in a study of cytomegalovirus exposure and HLA in healthy donors. As for the study in general: HLA-typed donors were the source of some 80 million unique TCRs, which an early data release held.

This clone has more than one count but fewer than ten. The CDR3 covers 16 residues. PCR was performed using 60 Vbeta and 13 Jbeta primers. TCRdb's table, derived via immunoSEQ multiplex PCR, lists solely in-frame clones and lacks some. Of some 120,000 clones listed, 65% to 80% are singletons. This chain connects TRBV21-1 to TRBJ2-5; the D call TRBD1 from the table was never checked on the DNA. TRBV21-1 is annotated as a pseudogene. The source is a human donor in good health. Sequences were obtained from PBMCs. CDR3 bases: TGTGCCAGCAGTCCTAAGCCGGGACAGGGGCAAGAGACCCAGTACTTC. Residues: CASSPKPGQGQETQYF.